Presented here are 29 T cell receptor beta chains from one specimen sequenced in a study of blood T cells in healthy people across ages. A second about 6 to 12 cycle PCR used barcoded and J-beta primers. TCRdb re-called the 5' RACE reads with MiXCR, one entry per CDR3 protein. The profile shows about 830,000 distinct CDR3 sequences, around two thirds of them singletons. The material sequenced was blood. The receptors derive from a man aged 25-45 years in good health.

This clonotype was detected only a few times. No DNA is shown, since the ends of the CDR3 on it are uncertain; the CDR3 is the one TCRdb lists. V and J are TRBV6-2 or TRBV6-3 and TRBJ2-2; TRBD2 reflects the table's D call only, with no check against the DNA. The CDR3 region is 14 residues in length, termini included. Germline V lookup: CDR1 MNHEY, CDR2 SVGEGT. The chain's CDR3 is CASSSSGGSGELFF.

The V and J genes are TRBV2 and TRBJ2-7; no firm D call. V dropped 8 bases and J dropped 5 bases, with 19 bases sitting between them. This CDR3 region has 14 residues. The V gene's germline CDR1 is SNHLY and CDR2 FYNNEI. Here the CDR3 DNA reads TGTGCCAGCCTCCCTATGGGGTTTCAGGACGAGCAGTACTTC. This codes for CASLPMGFQDEQYF.

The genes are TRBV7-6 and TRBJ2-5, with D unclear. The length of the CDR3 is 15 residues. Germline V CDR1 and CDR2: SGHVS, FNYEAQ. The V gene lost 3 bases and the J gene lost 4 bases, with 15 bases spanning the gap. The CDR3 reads CASSLVDSLGETQYF. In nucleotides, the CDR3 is TGTGCCAGCAGCTTGGTAGACTCCCTTGGAGAGACCCAGTACTTC. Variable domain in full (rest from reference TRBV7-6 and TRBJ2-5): GAGVSQSPRYKVTKRGQDVALRCDPISGHVSLYWYRQALGQGPEFLTYFNYEAQQDKSGLPNDRFSAERPEGSISTLTIQRTEQRDSAMYRCASSLVDSLGETQYFGPGTRLLVL.

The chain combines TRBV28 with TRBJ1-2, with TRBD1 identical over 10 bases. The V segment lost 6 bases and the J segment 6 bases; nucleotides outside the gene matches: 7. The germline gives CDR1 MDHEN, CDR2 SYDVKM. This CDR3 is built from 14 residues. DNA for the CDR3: TGTGCCAGCAGGGGCGGACAGGGGGTGAATGGCTACACCTTC. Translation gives CASRGGQGVNGYTF.

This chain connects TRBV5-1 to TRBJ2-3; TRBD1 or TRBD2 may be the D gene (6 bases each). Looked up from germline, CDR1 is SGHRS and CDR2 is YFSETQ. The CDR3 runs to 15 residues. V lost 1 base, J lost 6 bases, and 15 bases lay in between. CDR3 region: CASSLLRGGEDTQYF. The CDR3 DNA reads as TGCGCCAGCAGCTTGCTCAGGGGAGGAGAGGATACGCAGTATTTT. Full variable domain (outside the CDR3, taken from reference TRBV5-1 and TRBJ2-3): KAGVTQTPRYLIKTRGQQVTLSCSPISGHRSVSWYQQTPGQGLQFLFEYFSETQRNKGNFPGRFSGRQFSNSRSEMNVSTLELGDSALYLCASSLLRGGEDTQYFGPGTRLTVL.

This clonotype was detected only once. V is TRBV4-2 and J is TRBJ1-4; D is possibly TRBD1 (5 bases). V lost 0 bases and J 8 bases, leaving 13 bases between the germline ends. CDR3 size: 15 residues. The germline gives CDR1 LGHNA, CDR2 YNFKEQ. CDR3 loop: CASSQDRGVQEKLFF. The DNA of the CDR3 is TGTGCCAGCAGCCAAGACCGGGGGGTTCAAGAAAAACTGTTTTTT.

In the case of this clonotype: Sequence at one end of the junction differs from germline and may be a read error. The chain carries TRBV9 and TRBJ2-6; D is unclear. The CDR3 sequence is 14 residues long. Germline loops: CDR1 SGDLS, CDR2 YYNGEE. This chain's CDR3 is CASSVQSGTNVLTF. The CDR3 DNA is TGTGCCAGCAGCGTCCAGTCTGGGACCAACGTCCTGACTTTC. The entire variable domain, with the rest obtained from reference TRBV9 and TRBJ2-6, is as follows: DSGVTQTPKHLITATGQRVTLRCSPRSGDLSVYWYQQSLDQGLQFLIQYYNGEERAKGNILERFSAQQFPDLHSELNLSSLELGDSALYFCASSVQSGTNVLTFGAGSRLTVL.

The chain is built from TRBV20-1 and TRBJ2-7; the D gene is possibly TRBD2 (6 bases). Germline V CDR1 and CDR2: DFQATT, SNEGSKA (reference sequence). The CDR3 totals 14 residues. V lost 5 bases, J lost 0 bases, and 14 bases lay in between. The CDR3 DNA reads TGCAGTGCTCGGCCGGGACTGCGCTCCTACGAGCAGTACTTC. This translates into CSARPGLRSYEQYF.

CDR3 loop: CASSDAPPDRGHEQYF. The CDR3 region has the DNA TGTGCCAGCAGCGATGCCCCCCCGGACAGGGGCCACGAGCAGTACTTC. The rearrangement links TRBV9 to TRBJ2-5; TRBD1 aligns across 9 bases. TRBJ2-7 matches the DNA end more closely, so the J call is doubtful. Germline V gives CDR1 SGDLS, CDR2 YYNGEE. This CDR3 is 16 amino acids long.

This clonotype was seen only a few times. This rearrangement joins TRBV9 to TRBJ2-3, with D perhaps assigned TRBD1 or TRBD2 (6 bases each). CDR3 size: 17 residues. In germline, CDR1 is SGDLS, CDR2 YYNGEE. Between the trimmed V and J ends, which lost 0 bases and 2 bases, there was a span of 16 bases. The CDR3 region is CASSVAPGAGLTDTQYF. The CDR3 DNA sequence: TGTGCCAGCAGCGTAGCCCCGGGGGCGGGGCTCACAGATACGCAGTATTTT.

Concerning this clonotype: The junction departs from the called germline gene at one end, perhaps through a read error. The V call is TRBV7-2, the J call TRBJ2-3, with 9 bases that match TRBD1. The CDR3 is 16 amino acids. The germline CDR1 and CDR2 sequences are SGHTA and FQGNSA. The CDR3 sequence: CASSLGGQGFSDTQYF. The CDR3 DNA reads TGTGCCAGCAGTTTAGGGGGACAGGGTTTTTCAGATACGCAGTATTTT.

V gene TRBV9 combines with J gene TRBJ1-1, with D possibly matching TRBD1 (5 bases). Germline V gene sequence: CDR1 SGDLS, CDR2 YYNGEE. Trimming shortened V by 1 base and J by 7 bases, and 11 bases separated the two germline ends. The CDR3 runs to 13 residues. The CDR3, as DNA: TGTGCCAGCAGCGTATCATCGCAGGGTGAAGCTTTCTTT. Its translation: CASSVSSQGEAFF. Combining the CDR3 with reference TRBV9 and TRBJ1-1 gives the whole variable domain DSGVTQTPKHLITATGQRVTLRCSPRSGDLSVYWYQQSLDQGLQFLIQYYNGEERAKGNILERFSAQQFPDLHSELNLSSLELGDSALYFCASSVSSQGEAFFGQGTRLTVV.

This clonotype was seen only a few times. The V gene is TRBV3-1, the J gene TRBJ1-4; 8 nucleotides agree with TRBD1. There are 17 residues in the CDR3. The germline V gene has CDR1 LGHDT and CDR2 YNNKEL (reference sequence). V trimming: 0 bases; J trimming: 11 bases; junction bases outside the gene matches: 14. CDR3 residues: CASSQDDQTGVTGKLFF. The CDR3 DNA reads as TGTGCCAGCAGCCAAGATGATCAGACAGGGGTGACCGGTAAACTGTTTTTT.

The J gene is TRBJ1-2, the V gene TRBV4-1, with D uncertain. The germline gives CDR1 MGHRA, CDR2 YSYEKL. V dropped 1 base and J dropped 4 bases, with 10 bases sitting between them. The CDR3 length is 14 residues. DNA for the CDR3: TGCGCCAGCAGCCAAGTCGGGATCCCCTATGGCTACACCTTC. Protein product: CASSQVGIPYGYTF.

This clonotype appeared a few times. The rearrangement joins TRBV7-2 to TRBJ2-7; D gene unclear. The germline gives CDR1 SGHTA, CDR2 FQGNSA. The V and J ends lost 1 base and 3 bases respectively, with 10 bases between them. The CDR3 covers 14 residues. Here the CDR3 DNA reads TGTGCCAGCAGCTTAGGGATGGTTTACTACGAGCAGTACTTC. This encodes CASSLGMVYYEQYF.

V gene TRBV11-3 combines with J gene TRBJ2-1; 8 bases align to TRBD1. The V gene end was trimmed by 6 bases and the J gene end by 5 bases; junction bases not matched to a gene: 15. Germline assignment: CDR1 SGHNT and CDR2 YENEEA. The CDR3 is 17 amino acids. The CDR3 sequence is CASSFYQEDRADNEQFF. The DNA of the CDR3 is TGTGCCAGCAGTTTCTACCAGGAGGACAGGGCAGACAATGAGCAGTTCTTC.

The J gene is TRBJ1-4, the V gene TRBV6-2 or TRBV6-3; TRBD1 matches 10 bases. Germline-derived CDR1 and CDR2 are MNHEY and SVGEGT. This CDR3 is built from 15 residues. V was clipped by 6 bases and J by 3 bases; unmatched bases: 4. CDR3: CASSDGQGANEKLFF. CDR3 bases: TGTGCCAGCAGCGACGGACAGGGGGCTAATGAAAAACTGTTTTTT.

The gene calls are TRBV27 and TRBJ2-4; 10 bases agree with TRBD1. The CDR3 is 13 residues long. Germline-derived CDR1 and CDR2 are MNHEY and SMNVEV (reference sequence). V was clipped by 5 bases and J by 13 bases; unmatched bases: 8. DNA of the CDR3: TGTGCCAGCAGTCCCGACAGGGGGCGGATGCAGTACTTC. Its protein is CASSPDRGRMQYF.

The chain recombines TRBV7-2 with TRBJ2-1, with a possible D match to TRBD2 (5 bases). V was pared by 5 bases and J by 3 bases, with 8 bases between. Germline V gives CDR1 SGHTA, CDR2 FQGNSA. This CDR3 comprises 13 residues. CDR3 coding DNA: TGTGCCAGCAGCCTCCGGGACTACAATGAGCAGTTCTTC. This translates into CASSLRDYNEQFF.

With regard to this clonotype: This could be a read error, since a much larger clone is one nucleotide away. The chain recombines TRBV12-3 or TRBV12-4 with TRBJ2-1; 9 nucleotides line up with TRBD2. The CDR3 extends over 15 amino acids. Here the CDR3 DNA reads TGTGCCGGCAGTTTTTGGGCGGGAGGGCTCAATGAGCAGTTCTTC. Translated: CAGSFWAGGLNEQFF.

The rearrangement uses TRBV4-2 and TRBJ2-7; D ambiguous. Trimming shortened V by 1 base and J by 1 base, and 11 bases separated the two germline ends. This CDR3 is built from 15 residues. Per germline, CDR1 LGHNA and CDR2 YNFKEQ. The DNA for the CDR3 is TGTGCCAGCAGCCAAGTACACACAATTTCCTACGAGCAGTACTTC. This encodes CASSQVHTISYEQYF.

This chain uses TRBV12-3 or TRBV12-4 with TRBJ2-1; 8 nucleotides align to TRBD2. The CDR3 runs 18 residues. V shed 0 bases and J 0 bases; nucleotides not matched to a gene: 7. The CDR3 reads CASSLAPIAGSSYNEQFF. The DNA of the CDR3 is TGTGCCAGCAGTTTAGCGCCTATAGCGGGGAGCTCCTACAATGAGCAGTTCTTC.

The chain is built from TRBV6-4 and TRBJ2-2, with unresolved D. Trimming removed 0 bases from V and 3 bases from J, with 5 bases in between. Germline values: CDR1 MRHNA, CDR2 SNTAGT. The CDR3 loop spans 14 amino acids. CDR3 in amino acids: CASSDSSDTGELFF. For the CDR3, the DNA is TGTGCCAGCAGTGACTCGTCGGACACCGGGGAGCTGTTTTTT.

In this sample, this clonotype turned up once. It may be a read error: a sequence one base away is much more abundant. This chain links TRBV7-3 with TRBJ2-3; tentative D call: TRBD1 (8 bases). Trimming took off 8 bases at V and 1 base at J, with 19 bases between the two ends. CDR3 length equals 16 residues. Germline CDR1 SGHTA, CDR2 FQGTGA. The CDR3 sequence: CASGAGGTGGTDTQYF. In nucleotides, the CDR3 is TGTGCCAGCGGCGCCGGGGGGACAGGAGGCACAGATACGCAGTATTTT. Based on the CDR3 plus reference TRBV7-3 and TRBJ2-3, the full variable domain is GAGVSQTPSNKVTEKGKYVELRCDPISGHTALYWYRQSLGQGPEFLIYFQGTGAADDSGLPNDRFFAVRPEGSVSTLKIQRTERGDSAVYLCASGAGGTGGTDTQYFGPGTRLTVL.

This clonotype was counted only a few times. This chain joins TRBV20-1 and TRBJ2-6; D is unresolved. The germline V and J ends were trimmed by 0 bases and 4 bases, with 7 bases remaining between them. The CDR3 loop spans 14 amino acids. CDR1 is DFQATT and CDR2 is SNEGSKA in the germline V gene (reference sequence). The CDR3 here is CSAREKSGANVLTF. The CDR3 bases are TGCAGTGCTAGAGAGAAATCAGGGGCCAACGTCCTGACTTTC.

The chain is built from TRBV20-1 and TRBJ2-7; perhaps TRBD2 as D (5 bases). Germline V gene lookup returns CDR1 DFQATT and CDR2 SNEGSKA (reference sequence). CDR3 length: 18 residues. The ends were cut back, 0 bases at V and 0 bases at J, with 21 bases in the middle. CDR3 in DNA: TGCAGTGCTAGAGATCGGGTGGTAGCGAGAACGAGCTCCTACGAGCAGTACTTC. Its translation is CSARDRVVARTSSYEQYF.

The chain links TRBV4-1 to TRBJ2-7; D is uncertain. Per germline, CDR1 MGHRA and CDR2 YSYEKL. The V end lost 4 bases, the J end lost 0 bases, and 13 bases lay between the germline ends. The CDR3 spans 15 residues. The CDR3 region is CASSPRIRSSYEQYF. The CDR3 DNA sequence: TGCGCCAGCAGCCCACGGATTCGCAGCTCCTACGAGCAGTACTTC.

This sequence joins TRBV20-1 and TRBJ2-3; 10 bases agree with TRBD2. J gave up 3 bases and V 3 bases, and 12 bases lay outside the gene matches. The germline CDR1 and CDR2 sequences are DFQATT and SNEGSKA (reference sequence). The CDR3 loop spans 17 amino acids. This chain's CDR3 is CSARSPEASGGTDTQYF. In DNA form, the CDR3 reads TGCAGTGCTAGGAGCCCCGAAGCTAGCGGGGGAACAGATACGCAGTATTTT.

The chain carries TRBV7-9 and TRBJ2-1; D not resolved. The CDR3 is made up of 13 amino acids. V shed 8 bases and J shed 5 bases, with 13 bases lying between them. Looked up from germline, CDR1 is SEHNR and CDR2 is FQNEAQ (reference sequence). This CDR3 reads CASESPGNNEQFF. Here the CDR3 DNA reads TGTGCCAGCGAAAGCCCCGGAAACAATGAGCAGTTCTTC.